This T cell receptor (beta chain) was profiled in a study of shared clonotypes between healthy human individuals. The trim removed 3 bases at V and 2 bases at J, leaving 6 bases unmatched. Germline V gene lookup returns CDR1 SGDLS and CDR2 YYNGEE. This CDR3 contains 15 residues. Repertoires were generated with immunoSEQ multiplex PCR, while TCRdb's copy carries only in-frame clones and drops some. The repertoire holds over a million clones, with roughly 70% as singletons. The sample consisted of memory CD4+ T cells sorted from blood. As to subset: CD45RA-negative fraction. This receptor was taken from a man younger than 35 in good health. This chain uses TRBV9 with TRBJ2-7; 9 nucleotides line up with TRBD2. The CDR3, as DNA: TGTGCCAGCAGCGCAGAGGCGGGAGGGGCCTACGAGCAGTACTTC. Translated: CASSAEAGGAYEQYF.